One sample yielded the 26 T cell receptor beta chains listed below, sequenced in a study of blood T cells in healthy people across ages. With a J-beta primer mix and a sample-barcoded 5' primer, a second PCR ran about 6 to 11 cycles. TCRdb re-derived calls from the 5' RACE reads in MiXCR, one entry per CDR3 protein. Found here are fewer than 800,000 distinct CDR3 sequences, over 45% of them singletons; the top ten hold roughly a third. Sequenced: blood. The source of these receptors is a woman in her sixties in good health.

The chain links TRBV12-3 or TRBV12-4 to TRBJ2-7; D is undetermined. Trimming left V 7 bases short and J 1 base short, with 11 bases between. The CDR3 has 13 amino acids. The CDR3 DNA reads as TGTGCCAGCACCGATACTAATTCCTACGAGCAGTACTTC. Amino acids: CASTDTNSYEQYF.

The chain carries TRBV4-3 and TRBJ1-4; D ambiguous. Germline-derived CDR1 and CDR2 are LGHNA and YSLEER. This CDR3 has 15 amino acids. V was trimmed by 0 bases and J by 3 bases, leaving 8 bases between them. The CDR3 nucleotides read TGCGCCAGCAGCCAAGATCTCGCGGCTAATGAAAAACTGTTTTTT. Encoded protein: CASSQDLAANEKLFF.

In its sample, this clonotype was seen a few times. The rearrangement uses TRBV6-4 and TRBJ1-1; D call uncertain. V gave up 6 bases and J gave up 0 bases, with 5 bases separating them. The CDR3 covers 12 residues. The germline V gene encodes CDR1 MRHNA and CDR2 SNTAGT. Here the CDR3 reads CASRGLNTEAFF. CDR3 bases: TGTGCCAGCAGGGGTCTGAACACTGAAGCTTTCTTT.

This clonotype showed up many times. This sequence joins TRBV6-6 and TRBJ2-1; 10 nucleotides match TRBD1. Germline CDR1 MNHNY, CDR2 SVGAGI (reference sequence). V lost 10 bases to trimming and J lost 8 bases; unmatched junction nucleotides: 11. This CDR3 is built from 14 residues. The chain's CDR3 is CATMDRGGTYEQFF. The CDR3 nucleotides are TGTGCCACCATGGACAGGGGGGGAACGTATGAGCAGTTCTTC.

The V and J genes are TRBV28 and TRBJ1-2, with a tentative D call TRBD1 (6 bases). The CDR3 sequence is 15 residues long. The V end lost 1 base, the J end lost 7 bases, and 16 bases lay between the germline ends. In germline, CDR1 is MDHEN, CDR2 SYDVKM. The chain's CDR3 is CASSLLAGDPSGYTF. For the CDR3, the DNA is TGTGCCAGCAGTTTATTAGCAGGGGACCCTTCTGGCTACACCTTC.

The sample holds a few counts of this clonotype. The chain uses TRBV20-1 and TRBJ2-1; no definite D call. V lost 6 bases to trimming and J lost 9 bases, with 12 bases between them. The germline V gene has CDR1 DFQATT and CDR2 SNEGSKA (reference sequence). There are 11 residues in the CDR3. The DNA for the CDR3 is TGCAGTGCCTATCAGTGGAGTGAGCAGTTCTTC. Protein product: CSAYQWSEQFF.

The V and J genes are TRBV20-1 and TRBJ1-3; no firm D call. This CDR3 is 14 amino acids long. Germline CDR1 and CDR2: DFQATT and SNEGSKA (reference sequence). V lost 3 bases to trimming and J lost 2 bases, with 11 bases between them. The CDR3 sequence: CSASWVGPGNTIYF. The CDR3 DNA sequence: TGCAGTGCTAGTTGGGTCGGCCCTGGAAACACCATATATTTT.

This chain links TRBV20-1 with TRBJ1-2; 8 bases map to TRBD1. Germline V gene sequence: CDR1 DFQATT, CDR2 SNEGSKA (reference sequence). V lost 5 bases to trimming and J lost 8 bases; unmatched junction nucleotides: 28. This CDR3 spans 19 amino acids. The CDR3 DNA sequence: TGCAGTGCTGAACCACTTGTGGGGGCACAGGGGGTGGGCTACTGGGGCTACACCTTC. This encodes CSAEPLVGAQGVGYWGYTF.

The CDR3 reads CASSPSGTGASPLHF. The CDR3 DNA reads as TGTGCCAGCTCACCTTCAGGGACAGGGGCTTCACCCCTCCACTTT. The V gene is TRBV18, the J gene TRBJ1-6; 10 positions match TRBD1. V shed 3 bases, J shed 9 bases, and the junction held 5 bases outside the gene matches. Germline V CDR1 and CDR2: KGHSH, LQKENI. The CDR3 covers 15 residues.

This chain links TRBV20-1 with TRBJ2-3, with D maybe TRBD2 (6 bases). The V gene lost 2 bases and the J gene lost 2 bases, with 11 bases spanning the gap. Germline CDR1 DFQATT, CDR2 SNEGSKA (reference sequence). The CDR3 contains 14 residues. CDR3 coding DNA: TGCAGTGCTAGAACGGCGGGACCCACAGATACGCAGTATTTT. Translating gives CSARTAGPTDTQYF.

Written as DNA, the CDR3 is TGTGCCAGCAGTTTCCTGAGCGGGAGACCCGAGAACAATGAGCAGTACTTC. It translates to CASSFLSGRPENNEQYF. The chain links TRBV7-9 to TRBJ2-1; 8 positions agree with TRBD2. Judging by the DNA end, TRBJ2-7 fits better; the J call may be wrong. The V gene's germline CDR1 is SEHNR and CDR2 FQNEAQ (reference sequence). The length of the CDR3 is 17 residues.

This sequence joins TRBV29-1 and TRBJ2-7; 9 bases match TRBD2. The CDR3 has 12 residues. The V and J ends lost 4 bases and 11 bases, in that order; junction bases with no gene match: 9. The germline CDR1 and CDR2 sequences are SQVTM and ANQGSEA. The chain's CDR3 is CSVGASGMKEYF. The CDR3 coding sequence is TGCAGCGTTGGGGCTAGCGGGATGAAGGAGTACTTC.

The CDR3 DNA sequence: TGTGCCAGCGGAAGGCCAGGGGAAGCTAACTATGGCTACACCTTC. Encoded protein: CASGRPGEANYGYTF. This rearrangement joins TRBV6-2 or TRBV6-3 to TRBJ1-2; tentative D call: TRBD1 (6 bases). V lost 8 bases and J lost 0, with 16 bases in between. CDR3 length equals 15 residues. CDR1 and CDR2 from the germline V gene are MNHEY and SVGEGT.

This sequence joins TRBV5-1 and TRBJ2-5; 8 positions match TRBD1. With the DNA end fitting TRBJ2-7 better, the J assignment may be wrong. CDR3 length equals 16 residues. In germline, CDR1 is SGHRS, CDR2 YFSETQ. The CDR3 nucleotides read TGCGCCAGCAGCTGGGGACAGGTACGAGAGGGGTACGAGCAGTACTTC. It specifies CASSWGQVREGYEQYF.

The table lists this clonotype with a few counts. This chain joins TRBV7-2 and TRBJ1-1, with a possible D match to TRBD1 (6 bases). CDR1 and CDR2 from the germline V gene are SGHTA and FQGNSA. This CDR3 region has 14 residues. V was trimmed by 4 bases and J by 0 bases, leaving 9 bases between them. The DNA of the CDR3 is TGTGCCAGCAGCTCCGGACAGCTGAACACTGAAGCTTTCTTT. Its protein product is CASSSGQLNTEAFF.

On this clonotype itself: One end of the junction varies from germline; a read error may be responsible. The rearrangement links TRBV20-1 to TRBJ2-4, with 7 bases lining up with TRBD1. The J call is doubtful: the DNA matches TRBJ2-7 better. CDR3 length: 16 amino acids. Per germline, CDR1 DFQATT and CDR2 SNEGSKA (reference sequence). The CDR3 is CGARSLGANRGAEQYF. Written as DNA, the CDR3 is TGCGGTGCTAGATCCCTCGGGGCTAACAGGGGTGCCGAGCAGTACTTC.

The rearrangement uses TRBV12-3 or TRBV12-4 and TRBJ1-2, with D unclear. The CDR3 runs 12 residues. V was pared by 3 bases and J by 6 bases, with 8 bases between. This chain's CDR3 is CASSFENHGYTF. The CDR3 nucleotides are TGTGCCAGCAGTTTCGAGAACCATGGCTACACCTTC.

The chain combines TRBV20-1 with TRBJ2-5; no clear D. CDR1 is DFQATT and CDR2 is SNEGSKA in the germline V gene (reference sequence). This CDR3 has 11 amino acids. Trimming stripped 6 bases from V and 8 bases from J, with 13 bases between. CDR3 in amino acids: CSAPSPRTQYF. CDR3 DNA: TGCAGTGCCCCTTCCCCTCGAACCCAGTACTTC.

CDR3 sequence reads: CASSSHGTSEQYF. The CDR3 bases are TGTGCCAGCAGTTCCCACGGGACTAGCGAGCAGTACTTC. This chain uses TRBV27 with TRBJ2-7, with 8 bases fitting TRBD2. Germline assignment: CDR1 MNHEY and CDR2 SMNVEV (reference sequence). The CDR3 extends over 13 amino acids. Trimming took 4 bases from V and 6 from J; bases not matched to a gene: 5.

This clonotype occurred many times. This chain connects TRBV29-1 to TRBJ2-7; no reliable D call. CDR3 length: 13 amino acids. V lost 4 bases and J lost 2, with 12 bases in between. The germline V gene encodes CDR1 SQVTM and CDR2 ANQGSEA. This CDR3 reads CSVVVPIAYEQYF. For the CDR3, the DNA is TGCAGCGTTGTTGTACCGATTGCCTACGAGCAGTACTTC.

The chain uses TRBV27 and TRBJ2-2; 7 positions match TRBD1. Germline CDR1 and CDR2: MNHEY and SMNVEV (reference sequence). With V trimmed by 8 bases and J by 7 bases, 10 bases remained unmatched. The CDR3 spans 14 residues. The DNA for the CDR3 is TGTGCCAGCGGCAAACCGCAGGGGGTCGGGGAGCTGTTTTTT. Amino acids: CASGKPQGVGELFF.

J is TRBJ2-7 and V is TRBV10-3, with 7 bases identical to TRBD1. This CDR3 is built from 14 residues. Germline CDR1 reads ENHRY; CDR2 reads SYGVKD. V was clipped by 6 bases and J by 7 bases; unmatched bases: 12. The CDR3 DNA is TGTGCCATCAGCCACAGGACAGGCCGCGGGGAGCAGTACTTC. Protein: CAISHRTGRGEQYF.

The table lists this clonotype with a count of one. This chain joins TRBV20-1 and TRBJ2-4, with 9 positions matching TRBD2. The J call may be faulty, since TRBJ2-7 better matches the DNA end. Germline assignment: CDR1 DFQATT and CDR2 SNEGSKA (reference sequence). This CDR3 region has 13 residues. The CDR3 nucleotides are TGCAGTGCTATTAGCGGGAGCACTTACGAGCAGTACTTC. Its translation: CSAISGSTYEQYF.

Of note for this clonotype: This may be a read error: a much more frequent sequence differs by one nucleotide. V is TRBV29-1 and J is TRBJ2-3; 11 nucleotides line up with TRBD2. From germline, CDR1 is SQVTM and CDR2 ANQGSEA. This CDR3 is 16 amino acids long. The CDR3 protein is CIVVRLGLAETDTQYF. CDR3 DNA sequence: TGCATCGTTGTTCGTCTGGGACTAGCGGAGACAGATACGCAGTATTTT.

This rearrangement joins TRBV10-3 to TRBJ2-5, with D tentatively TRBD2 (6 bases). The V gene's germline CDR1 is ENHRY and CDR2 SYGVKD. V dropped 6 bases and J dropped 11 bases, with 19 bases sitting between them. The CDR3 has 13 amino acids. CDR3 residues: CAIREPGSNEQYF. CDR3 DNA sequence: TGTGCCATCAGGGAACCCGGGAGTAATGAGCAGTACTTC.

The rearrangement links TRBV12-3 or TRBV12-4 to TRBJ2-2; possible D gene TRBD1, 6 bases. This CDR3 comprises 16 residues. V was trimmed by 5 bases and J by 2 bases, leaving 15 bases between them. The CDR3 region has the DNA TGTGCCAGCAGTCGGCAAGGGGGAACAAACACCGGGGAGCTGTTTTTT. Its protein is CASSRQGGTNTGELFF.